These 30 T cell receptor beta chains were all obtained from the same sample, sequenced in a study of blood T cell repertoires in COVID-19. Profiling relied on immunoSEQ multiplex PCR, and the TCRdb table lists in-frame clones only, not all of them. This table has fewer than 400,000 clones, 90% appearing once. Sequencing was carried out using peripheral blood. All receptors derive from a woman in her twenties or thirties with COVID-19, enrolled during active disease.

This clone has more than one count but fewer than ten. The chain carries TRBV5-1 and TRBJ2-2, with a possible D match to TRBD1 (6 bases). The germline V gene encodes CDR1 SGHRS and CDR2 YFSETQ. There are 15 residues in the CDR3. Trimming took 1 base from V and 2 from J, leaving 9 bases between them. Here the CDR3 reads CASSLRGGNTGELFF. The CDR3, as DNA: TGCGCCAGCAGCTTGCGAGGGGGAAACACCGGGGAGCTGTTTTTT.

The J gene is TRBJ2-2, the V gene TRBV5-1; 10 bases line up with TRBD1. Germline CDR1 and CDR2: SGHRS and YFSETQ. V was pared by 3 bases and J by 7 bases, with 6 bases of the junction left unmatched. CDR3 length: 15 residues. The CDR3 nucleotides read TGCGCCAGCAGCTGGGGACAGGGGATTGACGGGGAGCTGTTTTTT. Its translation is CASSWGQGIDGELFF.

This chain uses TRBV27 with TRBJ2-2; 7 nucleotides align to TRBD1. Trimming at V came to 4 bases and at J to 6 bases, leaving 14 bases not matched to a gene. CDR1 MNHEY and CDR2 SMNVEV come from the germline V gene (reference sequence). This CDR3 is 17 amino acids long. CDR3 bases: TGTGCCAGCAGTTCCAGGCGACAGGGAAATCCTCCCGGGGAGCTGTTTTTT. It translates to CASSSRRQGNPPGELFF.

The genes are TRBV19 and TRBJ2-1; TRBD2 matches at 8 bases. Germline values: CDR1 LNHDA, CDR2 SQIVND (reference sequence). The CDR3 extends over 17 amino acids. With 5 bases clipped from V and 6 bases from J, the junction kept 15 bases outside the gene matches. The CDR3 spells CASSPYPLADQSNEQFF. CDR3 nucleotides: TGTGCCAGTAGTCCTTACCCACTAGCGGATCAATCCAATGAGCAGTTCTTC.

This clone was counted a single time. The J gene is TRBJ2-1, the V gene TRBV12-3 or TRBV12-4, with unresolved D. Trimming stripped 0 bases from V and 7 bases from J, with 4 bases between. The CDR3 extends over 12 amino acids. CDR3 protein: CASSLARNEQFF. The CDR3 DNA reads as TGTGCCAGCAGTTTAGCCAGAAATGAGCAGTTCTTC.

The rearrangement joins TRBV29-1 to TRBJ1-2; 7 bases agree with TRBD1. The CDR3 runs 14 residues. J lost 7 bases, V lost 7 bases, and 15 bases had no gene match. Germline loops: CDR1 SQVTM, CDR2 ANQGSEA. CDR3 residues: CSAVDRAFSVGYTF. The CDR3 region has the DNA TGCAGCGCCGTAGACAGGGCATTTTCGGTTGGCTACACCTTC.

About this clone: One junction end does not reproduce the germline sequence, and a read error may be involved. The chain joins TRBV4-2 to TRBJ1-1, with a possible D match to TRBD1 (5 bases). Germline CDR1 LGHNA, CDR2 YNFKEQ. This CDR3 spans 12 amino acids. This CDR3 reads CASSPDNIEAFF. The CDR3 DNA follows: TGTGCCAGCAGCCCGGACAACATTGAAGCTTTCTTT.

This chain joins TRBV27 and TRBJ2-3, with D possibly matching TRBD2 (6 bases). From germline, CDR1 is MNHEY and CDR2 SMNVEV (reference sequence). The CDR3 covers 15 residues. V was trimmed by 3 bases and J by 3 bases, leaving 13 bases between them. CDR3 sequence: CASSFGGMGTDTQYF. CDR3 in DNA: TGTGCCAGCAGTTTTGGCGGGATGGGGACAGATACGCAGTATTTT.

With respect to this clone: This same CDR3 is encoded by further DNA sequences in the sample. Here the CDR3 reads CASSLARYEQYF. The CDR3, as DNA: TGTGCCAGCAGCTTAGCCAGATACGAGCAGTACTTC. This chain links TRBV7-9 with TRBJ2-7, with D hard to call. The germline gives CDR1 SEHNR, CDR2 FQNEAQ (reference sequence). The germline V and J ends were trimmed by 0 bases and 4 bases, with 4 bases remaining between them. CDR3 length equals 12 residues.

The chain employs TRBV14 and TRBJ1-2; TRBD1 matches at 8 bases. The CDR3 has 15 residues. Trimming at V came to 5 bases and at J to 3 bases, leaving 8 bases not matched to a gene. Germline loops: CDR1 SGHDN, CDR2 FVKESK. In nucleotides, the CDR3 is TGTGCCAGCAGCAAGACAGGGGCTTCGGACTATGGCTACACCTTC. This sequence encodes CASSKTGASDYGYTF.

This rearrangement joins TRBV27 to TRBJ2-7; no firm D call. CDR3 length equals 13 residues. V was clipped by 8 bases and J by 0 bases, with 11 bases between them. CDR1 MNHEY and CDR2 SMNVEV come from the germline V gene (reference sequence). This chain's CDR3 is CASGSGSSYEQYF. DNA for the CDR3: TGTGCCAGCGGTTCTGGCTCCTCCTACGAGCAGTACTTC.

The V and J genes are TRBV29-1 and TRBJ2-7; possible D gene TRBD1, 5 bases. The CDR3 is made up of 13 amino acids. The germline V gene has CDR1 SQVTM and CDR2 ANQGSEA. Trimming removed 4 bases at V and 3 bases at J, with 13 bases between. The CDR3 sequence: CSVVFRAGYEQYF. CDR3 coding DNA: TGCAGCGTTGTGTTCAGGGCAGGCTACGAGCAGTACTTC.

The CDR3 nucleotides are TGTGCCAGTAGTCTTTTGGACAGGGAGAATCAGCCCCAGCATTTT. Translating gives CASSLLDRENQPQHF. The genes are TRBV19 and TRBJ1-5, with TRBD1 identical over 8 bases. The CDR3 extends over 15 amino acids. The germline CDR1 and CDR2 sequences are LNHDA and SQIVND (reference sequence). Trimming took 5 bases from V and 4 from J; bases not matched to a gene: 7.

The table lists this clone with a few counts. The chain combines TRBV6-2 or TRBV6-3 with TRBJ1-1; 10 nucleotides line up with TRBD1. With 2 bases clipped from V and 4 bases from J, the junction kept 7 bases outside the gene matches. This CDR3 has 16 amino acids. CDR1 MNHEY and CDR2 SVGEGT come from the germline V gene. The CDR3 region is CASSYPRTGGVTEAFF. The CDR3 DNA sequence: TGTGCCAGCAGTTACCCTCGGACAGGGGGAGTCACTGAAGCTTTCTTT.

This clone was detected a few times. The chain links TRBV19 to TRBJ2-2; D gene ambiguous. The CDR3 totals 17 residues. Trimming cost V 2 bases and J 3 bases, with 16 bases left between them. Germline V gene lookup returns CDR1 LNHDA and CDR2 SQIVND (reference sequence). The CDR3: CASSISLVPRDTGELFF. CDR3 nucleotides: TGTGCCAGTAGTATAAGTTTAGTGCCGCGAGACACCGGGGAGCTGTTTTTT.

The chain recombines TRBV30 with TRBJ1-1; no reliable D call. The length of the CDR3 is 14 residues. Trimming pared 5 bases from V and 0 bases from J, leaving 13 bases between. The V gene's germline CDR1 is GTSNPN and CDR2 SVGIG (reference sequence). The CDR3 protein is CAWAYSMLNTEAFF. The CDR3 DNA reads as TGTGCCTGGGCGTACAGTATGCTGAACACTGAAGCTTTCTTT.

This chain links TRBV14 with TRBJ2-6; 11 bases fit TRBD1. Losses at the gene ends were 1 base for V and 0 bases for J; bases not matched to a gene: 8. Germline CDR1 SGHDN, CDR2 FVKESK. The CDR3 is 20 residues long. The CDR3 DNA sequence: TGTGCCAGCAGCCAAGTCAAGGGACAGGGGGACAACTCTGGGGCCAACGTCCTGACTTTC. It specifies CASSQVKGQGDNSGANVLTF.

J is TRBJ2-7 and V is TRBV5-4, with TRBD2 matching over 7 bases. Trimming took 2 bases from V and 3 from J; bases not matched to a gene: 5. CDR1 and CDR2 from the germline V gene are SGHNT and YYREEE (reference sequence). The CDR3 is 14 amino acids. Here the CDR3 reads CASSLGLADYEQYF. For the CDR3, the DNA is TGTGCCAGCAGCTTAGGTCTAGCGGACTACGAGCAGTACTTC.

This clone came up once. This chain links TRBV28 with TRBJ2-3, with D tentatively TRBD1 (5 bases). The CDR3 sequence is 13 residues long. In germline, CDR1 is MDHEN, CDR2 SYDVKM. V shed 6 bases and J shed 0 bases, with 7 bases lying between them. This CDR3 is CASRQVSTDTQYF. The CDR3 DNA follows: TGTGCCAGCAGACAGGTCAGCACAGATACGCAGTATTTT.

This clone was observed a few times. This rearrangement joins TRBV19 to TRBJ1-5; TRBD1 matches 7 bases. The junction had 10 bases not matched to a gene; V was cut back by 6 bases and J by 2 bases. The germline gives CDR1 LNHDA, CDR2 SQIVND (reference sequence). This CDR3 has 16 residues. The CDR3 region has the DNA TGTGCCAGTAGGGGAAATACAGGGGTGGGCAATCAGCCCCAGCATTTT. It is translated as CASRGNTGVGNQPQHF.

The chain combines TRBV2 with TRBJ2-1; the match to TRBD2 covers 10 bases. V lost 4 bases to trimming and J lost 6 bases; unmatched junction nucleotides: 12. The CDR3 has 17 residues. Looked up from germline, CDR1 is SNHLY and CDR2 is FYNNEI. CDR3 protein: CASSAASGSGAPNEQFF. The CDR3 region has the DNA TGTGCCAGCAGTGCGGCTAGCGGGAGCGGGGCTCCCAATGAGCAGTTCTTC. The entire variable domain, with the rest obtained from reference TRBV2 and TRBJ2-1, is as follows: EPEVTQTPSHQVTQMGQEVILRCVPISNHLYFYWYRQILGQKVEFLVSFYNNEISEKSEIFDDQFSVERPDGSNFTLKIRSTKLEDSAMYFCASSAASGSGAPNEQFFGPGTRLTVL.

This clone has a handful of counts. The chain carries TRBV7-8 and TRBJ1-2, with TRBD1 identical over 7 bases. This CDR3 is built from 13 residues. V gave up 4 bases and J gave up 8 bases; unmatched junction bases: 7. The germline gives CDR1 SGHVS, CDR2 FQNEAQ. The CDR3 DNA reads as TGTGCCAGCAGCTCAAGGGACAGCGGCGGCTACACCTTC. Protein sequence: CASSSRDSGGYTF.

Notes on this clone: Other DNA sequences within the sample encode an identical CDR3. The chain has TRBV3-1 (or the pseudogene TRBV3-2) and TRBJ1-1; D uncertain. This CDR3 comprises 12 residues. Trimming took 1 base from V and 11 from J, leaving 11 bases between them. CDR1 is LGHDT and CDR2 is YNNKEL in the germline V gene (reference sequence). The CDR3 loop is CASSQGSGEAFF. The DNA for the CDR3 is TGTGCCAGCAGCCAAGGCTCCGGAGAGGCTTTCTTT.

V usage is TRBV7-9 and J usage is TRBJ2-5; a possible D gene is TRBD1 (5 bases). V was cut by 1 base and J by 5 bases, with 11 bases left in between. The CDR3 runs 14 residues. CDR1 is SEHNR, CDR2 FQNEAQ, per germline (reference sequence). This chain's CDR3 is CASSLEGRAETQYF. The CDR3 DNA follows: TGTGCCAGCAGCTTAGAGGGGCGAGCGGAGACCCAGTACTTC.

V and J are TRBV6-6 and TRBJ1-5; D may be TRBD1 (5 bases). The CDR3 sequence is 13 residues long. The germline V gene has CDR1 MNHNY and CDR2 SVGAGI (reference sequence). V was pared by 7 bases and J by 4 bases, with 11 bases between. CDR3 protein: CASTRQPNQPQHF. CDR3 DNA sequence: TGTGCCAGCACCCGACAGCCGAATCAGCCCCAGCATTTT.

Here the CDR3 DNA reads TGCGCCAGCAGTTGCGAGGGACAGACTACCGGGGAGCTGTTTTTT. Its protein product is CASSCEGQTTGELFF. This sequence joins TRBV23-1 and TRBJ2-2; TRBD1 matches at 7 bases. Being an ORF, TRBV23-1 has a function that is uncertain. CDR3 length equals 15 residues. V lost 5 bases, J lost 5 bases, and 8 bases stayed unmatched.

V gene TRBV19 combines with J gene TRBJ1-1, with D perhaps TRBD1 (6 bases). Germline V gene data show CDR1 as LNHDA and CDR2 as SQIVND (reference sequence). The CDR3 is 15 amino acids. V was clipped by 6 bases and J by 0 bases, with 14 bases between them. The CDR3 is CASRYQDSLNTEAFF. The DNA of the CDR3 is TGTGCCAGTAGATATCAGGACAGCCTGAACACTGAAGCTTTCTTT.

The chain joins TRBV19 to TRBJ2-7, with 8 bases that match TRBD1. The V gene's germline CDR1 is LNHDA and CDR2 SQIVND (reference sequence). V shed 6 bases, J shed 5 bases, and the junction held 6 bases outside the gene matches. The CDR3 sequence is 13 residues long. The DNA of the CDR3 is TGTGCCAGTAGCGGCAGGGGGCTGAACGAGCAGTACTTC. Amino acids: CASSGRGLNEQYF.

V usage is TRBV10-1 and J usage is TRBJ2-3, with D perhaps TRBD2 (5 bases). V lost 5 bases to trimming and J lost 1 base, with 16 bases between them. Germline V gene sequence: CDR1 WNHNN, CDR2 SYGVQD (reference sequence). The CDR3 spans 16 residues. The CDR3 sequence is CASSIGLPGGTDTQYF. CDR3 sequence (DNA): TGCGCCAGCAGTATAGGACTGCCCGGAGGCACAGATACGCAGTATTTT.

The DNA of the CDR3 is TGTGCCAGTAGTATGTTGCGGGGCTCTGAAGCTTTCTTT. It encodes CASSMLRGSEAFF. The chain links TRBV19 to TRBJ1-1; D possibly corresponds to TRBD1 (5 bases). Germline V CDR1 and CDR2: LNHDA, SQIVND (reference sequence). V lost 3 bases to trimming and J lost 6 bases, with 11 bases between them. The CDR3 has 13 amino acids.